These T cell receptor beta chains were read from a single sample in a study of T cells in Graves' hyperthyroidism and ophthalmopathy. TCRdb fed the multiplex PCR reads into MiXCR, producing one record per CDR3 protein. The top ten hold 34% of the sample, which has fewer than 450,000 distinct CDR3 sequences, approximately 18% seen once. Material for sequencing was blood. Receptor source: a woman aged 30 to 39 with Graves' hyperthyroidism that later progressed to Graves' ophthalmopathy. Each CDR3 is given with its conserved first and last residue.

J | length | V | CDR3
TRBJ2-1 | 15 | TRBV2 | CASRRLAGEGNEQFF
TRBJ2-1 | 13 | TRBV12-3/TRBV12-4 | CASSPLPRDGQFF
TRBJ2-2 | 17 | TRBV11-1 | CASSTPGLAGGPGELFF
TRBJ1-2 | 13 | TRBV27 | CASRLQGDYGYTF
TRBJ1-3 | 17 | TRBV7-6 | CASSPTGHPLRRNTIYF
TRBJ1-1 | 15 | TRBV18 | CASSLNVILNTEAFF
TRBJ2-1 | 16 | TRBV28 | CASSSRGLAGYNEQFF
TRBJ2-2 | 13 | TRBV11-2 | CASSLSGIGELFF
TRBJ1-6 | 15 | TRBV7-9 | CASSRGGGENSPLHF
TRBJ2-1 | 15 | TRBV7-9 | CASSSLAGVYNEQFF
TRBJ2-5 | 16 | TRBV7-9 | CASSFWGGRGQETQYF
TRBJ2-5 | 15 | TRBV4-1 | CASSQDLTAQETQYF
TRBJ2-7 | 15 | TRBV28 | CASSEDSSSSYEQYF
TRBJ2-1 | 18 | TRBV11-2 | CASSLNPPGTRGYNEQFF